This T cell receptor beta chain is from a study of blood T cell repertoires in COVID-19. The overall study: Samples taken during acute and convalescent COVID-19 were collected in the United States, Italy and Spain. T cells, B-cell-depleted T cells, or PBMCs supplied cDNA or gDNA.

Germline V CDR1 and CDR2: SGDLS, YYNGEE. The CDR3 is made up of 13 amino acids. The V end was cut by 0 bases, the J end by 6 bases, with 10 bases between. The assay was immunoSEQ multiplex PCR, and TCRdb's table has in-frame clones only and misses some. The data contain fewer than 110,000 clones, over 85% of them seen just once; the ten biggest clones take up about 15%. The sequenced sample consisted of peripheral blood. The chain carries TRBV9 and TRBJ2-7; no reliable D call. This TCR derives from a woman older than 75 in a cohort sampled during active COVID-19. The CDR3 reads CASSVGQAPEQYF. Written as DNA, the CDR3 is TGTGCCAGCAGCGTAGGGCAGGCTCCCGAGCAGTACTTC.